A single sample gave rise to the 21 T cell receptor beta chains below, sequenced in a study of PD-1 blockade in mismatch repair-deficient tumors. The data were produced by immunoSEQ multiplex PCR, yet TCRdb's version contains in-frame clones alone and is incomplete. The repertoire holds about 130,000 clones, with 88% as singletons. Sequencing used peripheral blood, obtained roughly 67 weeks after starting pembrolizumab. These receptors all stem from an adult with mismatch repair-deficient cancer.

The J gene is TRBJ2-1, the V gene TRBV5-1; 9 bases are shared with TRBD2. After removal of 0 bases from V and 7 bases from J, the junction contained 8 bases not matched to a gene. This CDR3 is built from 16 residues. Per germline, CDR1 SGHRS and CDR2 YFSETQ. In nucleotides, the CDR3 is TGCGCCAGCAGCTTGGACACCGGGACTAGCAAGAATGAGCAGTTCTTC. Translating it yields CASSLDTGTSKNEQFF.

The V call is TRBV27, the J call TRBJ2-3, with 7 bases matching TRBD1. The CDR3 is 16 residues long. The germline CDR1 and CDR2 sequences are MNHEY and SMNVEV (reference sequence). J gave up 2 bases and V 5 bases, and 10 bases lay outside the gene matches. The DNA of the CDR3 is TGTGCCAGCAGTCTCGAACCCGGGACAGTCACAGATACGCAGTATTTT. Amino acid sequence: CASSLEPGTVTDTQYF.

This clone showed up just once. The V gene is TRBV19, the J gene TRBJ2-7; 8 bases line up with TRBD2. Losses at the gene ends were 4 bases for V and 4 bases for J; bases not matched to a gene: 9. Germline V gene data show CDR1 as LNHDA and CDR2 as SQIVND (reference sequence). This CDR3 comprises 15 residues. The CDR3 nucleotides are TGTGCCAGTAGTACCACACTAGCGGCAATTTACGAGCAGTACTTC. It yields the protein CASSTTLAAIYEQYF.

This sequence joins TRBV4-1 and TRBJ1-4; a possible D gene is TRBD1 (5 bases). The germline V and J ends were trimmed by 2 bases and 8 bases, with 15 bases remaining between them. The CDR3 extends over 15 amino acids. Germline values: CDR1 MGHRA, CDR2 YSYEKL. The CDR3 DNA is TGCGCCAGCAGCCAATTTAGTCAGGGAAGCGAAAAACTGTTTTTT. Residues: CASSQFSQGSEKLFF.

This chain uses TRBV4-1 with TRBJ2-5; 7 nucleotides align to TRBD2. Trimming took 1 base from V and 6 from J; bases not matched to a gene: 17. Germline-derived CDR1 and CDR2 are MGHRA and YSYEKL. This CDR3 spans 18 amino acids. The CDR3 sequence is CASSQAFGARGDYQTQYF. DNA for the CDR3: TGCGCCAGCAGCCAAGCGTTCGGCGCGCGCGGGGACTATCAGACCCAGTACTTC.

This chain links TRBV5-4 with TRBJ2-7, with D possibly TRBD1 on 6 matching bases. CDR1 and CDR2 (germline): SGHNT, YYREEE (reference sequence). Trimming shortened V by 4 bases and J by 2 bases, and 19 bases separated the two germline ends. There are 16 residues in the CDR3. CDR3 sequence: CASSQVTQGPTYEQYF. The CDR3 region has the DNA TGTGCCAGCAGCCAGGTAACACAGGGACCCACCTACGAGCAGTACTTC.

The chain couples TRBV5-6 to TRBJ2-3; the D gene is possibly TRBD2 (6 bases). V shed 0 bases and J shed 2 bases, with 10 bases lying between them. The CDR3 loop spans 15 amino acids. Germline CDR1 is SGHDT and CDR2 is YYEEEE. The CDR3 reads CASSLGGGATDTQYF. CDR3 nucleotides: TGTGCCAGCAGCTTGGGGGGAGGCGCCACAGATACGCAGTATTTT.

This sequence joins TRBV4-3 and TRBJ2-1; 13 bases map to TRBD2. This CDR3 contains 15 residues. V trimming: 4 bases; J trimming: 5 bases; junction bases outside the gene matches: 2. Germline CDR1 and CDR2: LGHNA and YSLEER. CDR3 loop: CASSPGLAGNNEQFF. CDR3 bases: TGCGCCAGCAGCCCGGGACTAGCGGGAAACAATGAGCAGTTCTTC.

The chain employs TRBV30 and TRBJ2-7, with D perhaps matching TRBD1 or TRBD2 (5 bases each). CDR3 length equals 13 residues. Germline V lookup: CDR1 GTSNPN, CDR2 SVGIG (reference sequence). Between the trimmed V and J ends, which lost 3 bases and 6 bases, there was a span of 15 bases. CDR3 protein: CAWRKGTMGEQYF. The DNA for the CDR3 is TGTGCCTGGAGAAAGGGGACGATGGGCGAGCAGTACTTC.

Here the CDR3 DNA reads TGCGCCAGCAGCACGGGACAGGGGGATTATGGCTACACCTTC. It is translated as CASSTGQGDYGYTF. The V call is TRBV4-3, the J call TRBJ1-2; 11 nucleotides match TRBD1. The V gene's germline CDR1 is LGHNA and CDR2 YSLEER. V was clipped by 5 bases and J by 5 bases; unmatched bases: 4. This CDR3 is 14 amino acids long.

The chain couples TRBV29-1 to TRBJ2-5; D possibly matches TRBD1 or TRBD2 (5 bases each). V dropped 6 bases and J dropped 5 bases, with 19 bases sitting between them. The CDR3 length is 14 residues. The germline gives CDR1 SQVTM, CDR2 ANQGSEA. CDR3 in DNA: TGCAGCGTAGAAAAACGGGACGTTTTGGAGACCCAGTACTTC. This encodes CSVEKRDVLETQYF.

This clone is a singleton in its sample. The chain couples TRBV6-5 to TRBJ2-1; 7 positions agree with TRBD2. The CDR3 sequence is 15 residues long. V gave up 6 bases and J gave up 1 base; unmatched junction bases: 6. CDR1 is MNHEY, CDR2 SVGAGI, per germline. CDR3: CASSPTSSSYNEQFF. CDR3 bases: TGTGCCAGCAGCCCGACTAGCTCGTCCTACAATGAGCAGTTCTTC.

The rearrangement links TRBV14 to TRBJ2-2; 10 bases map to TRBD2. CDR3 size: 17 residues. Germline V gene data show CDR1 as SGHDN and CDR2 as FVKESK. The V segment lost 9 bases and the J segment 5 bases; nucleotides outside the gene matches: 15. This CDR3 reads CASRVRLAGVSTGELFF. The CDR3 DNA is TGTGCCAGTCGCGTAAGGCTAGCGGGAGTAAGTACCGGGGAGCTGTTTTTT.

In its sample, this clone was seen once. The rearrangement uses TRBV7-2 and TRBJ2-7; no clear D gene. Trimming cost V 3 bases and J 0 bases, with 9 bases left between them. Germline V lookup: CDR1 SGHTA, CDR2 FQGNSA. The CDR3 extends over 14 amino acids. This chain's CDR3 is CASSFRPVSYEQYF. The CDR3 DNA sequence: TGTGCCAGCAGCTTCCGACCGGTCTCCTACGAGCAGTACTTC.

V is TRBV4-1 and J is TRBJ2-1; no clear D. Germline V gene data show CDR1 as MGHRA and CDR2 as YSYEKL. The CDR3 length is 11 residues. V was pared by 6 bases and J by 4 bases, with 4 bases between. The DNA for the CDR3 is TGCGCCAGCAGGAAGTACAATGAGCAGTTCTTC. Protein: CASRKYNEQFF.

In DNA, the CDR3 is TGCAGCGTTGTTTACCTGATTGGGGAGGGGAGCAATGAGCAGTTCTTC. Translating gives CSVVYLIGEGSNEQFF. The rearrangement joins TRBV29-1 to TRBJ2-1; 7 nucleotides align to TRBD2. J lost 6 bases, V lost 4 bases, and 15 bases had no gene match. This CDR3 contains 16 residues. Germline lookup yields CDR1 SQVTM and CDR2 ANQGSEA.

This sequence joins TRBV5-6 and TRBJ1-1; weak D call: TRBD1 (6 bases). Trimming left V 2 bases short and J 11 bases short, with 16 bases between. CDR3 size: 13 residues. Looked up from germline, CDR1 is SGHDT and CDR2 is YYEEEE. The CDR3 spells CASSFPNRVEAFF. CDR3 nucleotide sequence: TGTGCCAGCAGCTTTCCCAACAGGGTCGAGGCTTTCTTT.

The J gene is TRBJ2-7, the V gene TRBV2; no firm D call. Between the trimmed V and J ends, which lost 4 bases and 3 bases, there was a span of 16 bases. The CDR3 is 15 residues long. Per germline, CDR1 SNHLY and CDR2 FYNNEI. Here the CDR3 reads CASSGVAGTVYEQYF. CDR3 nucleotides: TGTGCCAGCAGTGGCGTAGCAGGAACTGTCTACGAGCAGTACTTC.

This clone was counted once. CDR3 residues: CASSPPGAETQYF. The CDR3 nucleotides read TGTGCCAGCTCACCCCCGGGAGCAGAGACCCAGTACTTC. The chain couples TRBV18 to TRBJ2-5, with a weak D call TRBD2 (6 bases). Germline V gene lookup returns CDR1 KGHSH and CDR2 LQKENI. Trimming cost V 3 bases and J 4 bases, with 9 bases left between them. The CDR3 runs 13 residues. The complete variable domain, with remaining parts taken from reference TRBV18 and TRBJ2-5, reads NAGVMQNPRHLVRRRGQEARLRCSPMKGHSHVYWYRQLPEEGLKFMVYLQKENIIDESGMPKERFSAEFPKEGPSILRIQQVVRGDSAAYFCASSPPGAETQYFGPGTRLLVL.

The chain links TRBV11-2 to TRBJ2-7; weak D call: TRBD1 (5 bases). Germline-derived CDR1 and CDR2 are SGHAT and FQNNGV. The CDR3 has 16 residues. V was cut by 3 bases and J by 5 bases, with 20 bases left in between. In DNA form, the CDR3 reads TGTGCCAGCAGCTTCACCCGACAGCGTTTTCGGGACGAGCAGTACTTC. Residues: CASSFTRQRFRDEQYF.

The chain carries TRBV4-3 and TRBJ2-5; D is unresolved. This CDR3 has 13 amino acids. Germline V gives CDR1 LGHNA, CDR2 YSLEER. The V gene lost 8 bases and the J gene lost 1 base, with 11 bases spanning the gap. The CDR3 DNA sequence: TGCGCCAGCGTAATGAGGACCCAAGAGACCCAGTACTTC. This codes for CASVMRTQETQYF.